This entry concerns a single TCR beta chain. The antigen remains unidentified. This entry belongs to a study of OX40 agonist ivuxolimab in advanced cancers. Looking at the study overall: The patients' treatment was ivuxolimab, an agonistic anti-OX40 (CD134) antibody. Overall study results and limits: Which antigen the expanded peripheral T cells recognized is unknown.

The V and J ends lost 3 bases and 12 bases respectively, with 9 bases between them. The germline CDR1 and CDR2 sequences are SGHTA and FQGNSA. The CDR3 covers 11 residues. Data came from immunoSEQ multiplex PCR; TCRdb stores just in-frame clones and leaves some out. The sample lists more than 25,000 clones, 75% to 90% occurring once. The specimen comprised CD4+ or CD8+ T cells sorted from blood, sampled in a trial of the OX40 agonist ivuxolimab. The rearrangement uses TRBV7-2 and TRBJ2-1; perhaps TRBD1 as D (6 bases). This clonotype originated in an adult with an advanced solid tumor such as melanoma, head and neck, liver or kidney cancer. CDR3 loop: CASSLAGVQFF. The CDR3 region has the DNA TGTGCCAGCAGCTTGGCAGGGGTGCAGTTCTTC.